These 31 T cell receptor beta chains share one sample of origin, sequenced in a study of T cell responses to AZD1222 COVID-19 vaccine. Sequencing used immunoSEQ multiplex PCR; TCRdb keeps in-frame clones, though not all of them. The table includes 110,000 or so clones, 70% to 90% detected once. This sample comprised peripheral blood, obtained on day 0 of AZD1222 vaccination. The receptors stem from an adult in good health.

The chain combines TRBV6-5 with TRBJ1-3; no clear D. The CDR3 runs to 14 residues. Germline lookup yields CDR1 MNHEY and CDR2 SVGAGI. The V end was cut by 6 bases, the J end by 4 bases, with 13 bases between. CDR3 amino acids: CASSQTLAGNTIYF. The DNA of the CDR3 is TGTGCCAGCAGCCAAACCTTAGCAGGAAACACCATATATTTT.

CDR3 sequence reads: CASSIEGQGIGSPLHF. CDR3 DNA: TGTGCCAGTAGTATAGAGGGACAGGGGATCGGGTCACCCCTCCACTTT. The chain recombines TRBV19 with TRBJ1-6, with 10 positions matching TRBD1. The ends lost 0 bases at V and 10 bases at J; junction bases unmatched: 6. The germline CDR1 and CDR2 sequences are LNHDA and SQIVND (reference sequence). The CDR3 length is 16 residues.

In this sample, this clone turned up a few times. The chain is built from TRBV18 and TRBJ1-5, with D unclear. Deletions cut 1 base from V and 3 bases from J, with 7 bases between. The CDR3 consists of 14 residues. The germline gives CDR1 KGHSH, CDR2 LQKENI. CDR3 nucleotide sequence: TGTGCCAGCTCACCACTGCAGGACAATCAGCCCCAGCATTTT. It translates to CASSPLQDNQPQHF.

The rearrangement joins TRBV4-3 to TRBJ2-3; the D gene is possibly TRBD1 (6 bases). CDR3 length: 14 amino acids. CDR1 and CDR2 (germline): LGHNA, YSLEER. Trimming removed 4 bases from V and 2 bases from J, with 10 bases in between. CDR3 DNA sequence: TGCGCCAGCAGCCGGACAGATCCCACAGATACGCAGTATTTT. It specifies CASSRTDPTDTQYF.

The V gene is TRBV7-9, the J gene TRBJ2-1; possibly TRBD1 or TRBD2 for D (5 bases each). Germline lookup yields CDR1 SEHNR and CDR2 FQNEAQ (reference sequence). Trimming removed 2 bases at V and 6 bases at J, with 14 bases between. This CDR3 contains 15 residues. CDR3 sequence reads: CASSLRGVEGNEQFF. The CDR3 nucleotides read TGTGCCAGCAGCTTACGAGGGGTAGAGGGCAATGAGCAGTTCTTC.

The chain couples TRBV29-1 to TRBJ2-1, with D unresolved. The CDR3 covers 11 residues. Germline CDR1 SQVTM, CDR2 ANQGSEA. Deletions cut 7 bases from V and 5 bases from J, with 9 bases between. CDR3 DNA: TGCAGCGCTGCTGGGAACAATGAGCAGTTCTTC. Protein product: CSAAGNNEQFF.

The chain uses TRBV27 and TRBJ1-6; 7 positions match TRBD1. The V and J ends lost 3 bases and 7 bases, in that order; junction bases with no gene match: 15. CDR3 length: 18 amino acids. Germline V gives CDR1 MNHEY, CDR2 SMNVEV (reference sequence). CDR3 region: CASSFNRPKGQLNSPLHF. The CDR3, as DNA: TGTGCCAGCAGTTTCAACAGACCAAAGGGACAGCTGAATTCACCCCTCCACTTT.

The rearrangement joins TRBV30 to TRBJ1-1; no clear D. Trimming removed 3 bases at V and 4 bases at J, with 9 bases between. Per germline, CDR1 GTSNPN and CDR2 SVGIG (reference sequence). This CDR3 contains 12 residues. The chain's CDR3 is CAWRKGSTEAFF. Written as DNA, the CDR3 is TGTGCCTGGAGAAAGGGTTCCACTGAAGCTTTCTTT.

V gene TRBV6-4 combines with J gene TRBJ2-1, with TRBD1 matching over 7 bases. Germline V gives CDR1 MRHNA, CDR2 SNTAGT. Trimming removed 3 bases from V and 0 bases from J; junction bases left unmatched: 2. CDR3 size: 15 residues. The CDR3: CASSEAGGSYNEQFF. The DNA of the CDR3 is TGTGCCAGCAGTGAGGCAGGGGGCTCCTACAATGAGCAGTTCTTC.

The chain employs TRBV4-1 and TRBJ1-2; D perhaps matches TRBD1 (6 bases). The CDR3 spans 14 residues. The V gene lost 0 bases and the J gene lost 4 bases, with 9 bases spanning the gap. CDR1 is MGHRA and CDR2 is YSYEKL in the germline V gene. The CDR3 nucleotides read TGCGCCAGCAGCCAAGATACCAGGGGCTATGGCTACACCTTC. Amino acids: CASSQDTRGYGYTF.

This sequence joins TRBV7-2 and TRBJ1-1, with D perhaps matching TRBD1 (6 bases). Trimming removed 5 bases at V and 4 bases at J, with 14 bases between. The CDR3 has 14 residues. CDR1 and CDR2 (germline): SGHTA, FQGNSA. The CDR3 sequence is CASSLKNRVTEAFF. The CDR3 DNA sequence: TGTGCCAGCAGCCTCAAAAACAGGGTCACTGAAGCTTTCTTT.

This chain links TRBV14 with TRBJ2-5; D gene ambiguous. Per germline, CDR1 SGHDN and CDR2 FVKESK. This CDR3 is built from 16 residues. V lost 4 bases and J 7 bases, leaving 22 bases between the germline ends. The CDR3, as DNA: TGTGCCAGCAGCCCAACGACCCCCGGTGGTTACGGGACCCAGTACTTC. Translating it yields CASSPTTPGGYGTQYF.

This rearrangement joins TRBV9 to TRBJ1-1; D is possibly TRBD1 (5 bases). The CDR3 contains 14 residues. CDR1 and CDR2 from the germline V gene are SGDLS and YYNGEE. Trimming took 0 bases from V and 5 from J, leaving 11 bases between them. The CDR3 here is CASSVGGDGTEAFF. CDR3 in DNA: TGTGCCAGCAGCGTAGGGGGCGATGGGACTGAAGCTTTCTTT.

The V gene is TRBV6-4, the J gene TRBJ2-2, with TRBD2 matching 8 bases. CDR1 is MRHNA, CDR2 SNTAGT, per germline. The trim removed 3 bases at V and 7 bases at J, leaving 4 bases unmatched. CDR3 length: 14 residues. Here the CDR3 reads CASSELTSGGELFF. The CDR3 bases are TGTGCCAGCAGTGAACTTACTAGCGGCGGGGAGCTGTTTTTT.

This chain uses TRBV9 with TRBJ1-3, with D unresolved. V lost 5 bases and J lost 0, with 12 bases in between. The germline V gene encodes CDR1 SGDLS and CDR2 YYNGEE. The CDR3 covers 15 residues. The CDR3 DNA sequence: TGTGCCAGCAGGGTCGTCACAATCTCTGGAAACACCATATATTTT. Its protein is CASRVVTISGNTIYF.

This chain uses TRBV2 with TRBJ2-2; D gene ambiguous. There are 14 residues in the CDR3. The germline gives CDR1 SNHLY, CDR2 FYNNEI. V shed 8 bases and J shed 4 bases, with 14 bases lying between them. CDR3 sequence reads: CASEVGARTGELFF. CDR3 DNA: TGTGCCAGCGAAGTTGGTGCCCGCACCGGGGAGCTGTTTTTT.

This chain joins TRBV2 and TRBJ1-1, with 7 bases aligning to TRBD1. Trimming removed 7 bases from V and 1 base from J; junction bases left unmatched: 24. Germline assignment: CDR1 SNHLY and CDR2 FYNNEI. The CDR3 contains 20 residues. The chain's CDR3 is CASTHKRVRDRPPTNTEAFF. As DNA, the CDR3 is TGTGCCAGCACCCATAAGCGTGTGCGGGACAGACCTCCAACGAACACTGAAGCTTTCTTT.

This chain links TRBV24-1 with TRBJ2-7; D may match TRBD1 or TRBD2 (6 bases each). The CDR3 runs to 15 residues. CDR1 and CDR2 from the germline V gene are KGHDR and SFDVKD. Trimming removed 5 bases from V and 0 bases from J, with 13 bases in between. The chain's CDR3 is CATSGDGGGSYEQYF. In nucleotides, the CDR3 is TGTGCCACCAGTGGGGACGGAGGGGGCTCCTACGAGCAGTACTTC.

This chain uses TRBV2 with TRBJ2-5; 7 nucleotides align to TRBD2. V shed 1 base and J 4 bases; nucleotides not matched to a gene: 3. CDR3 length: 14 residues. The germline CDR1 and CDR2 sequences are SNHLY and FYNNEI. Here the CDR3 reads CASSEEVAGETQYF. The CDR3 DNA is TGTGCCAGCAGTGAAGAGGTAGCGGGAGAGACCCAGTACTTC. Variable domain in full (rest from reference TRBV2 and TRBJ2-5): EPEVTQTPSHQVTQMGQEVILRCVPISNHLYFYWYRQILGQKVEFLVSFYNNEISEKSEIFDDQFSVERPDGSNFTLKIRSTKLEDSAMYFCASSEEVAGETQYFGPGTRLLVL.

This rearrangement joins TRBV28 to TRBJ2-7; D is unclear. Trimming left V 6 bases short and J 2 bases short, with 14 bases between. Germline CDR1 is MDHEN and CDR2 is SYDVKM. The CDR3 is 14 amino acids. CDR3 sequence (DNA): TGTGCCAGCAGCTTACGGGCCCCGACCTACGAGCAGTACTTC. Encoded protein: CASSLRAPTYEQYF.

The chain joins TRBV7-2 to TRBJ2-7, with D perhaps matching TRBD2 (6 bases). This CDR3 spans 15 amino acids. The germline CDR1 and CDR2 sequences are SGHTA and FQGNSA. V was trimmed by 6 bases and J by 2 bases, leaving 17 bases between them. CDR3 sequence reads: CASRVGGDNTYEQYF. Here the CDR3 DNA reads TGTGCCAGCAGGGTGGGAGGAGATAACACCTACGAGCAGTACTTC.

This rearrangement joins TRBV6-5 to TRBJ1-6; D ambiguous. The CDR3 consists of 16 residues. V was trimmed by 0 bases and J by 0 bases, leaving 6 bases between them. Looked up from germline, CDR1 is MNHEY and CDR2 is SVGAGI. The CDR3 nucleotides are TGTGCCAGCAGTTACTCGTCCGGCTCCTATAATTCACCCCTCCACTTT. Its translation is CASSYSSGSYNSPLHF.

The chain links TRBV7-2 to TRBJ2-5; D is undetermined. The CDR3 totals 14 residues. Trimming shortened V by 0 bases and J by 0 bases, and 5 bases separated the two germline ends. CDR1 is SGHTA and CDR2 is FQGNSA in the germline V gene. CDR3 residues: CASSLAVNQETQYF. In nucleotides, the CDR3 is TGTGCCAGCAGCTTAGCTGTCAACCAAGAGACCCAGTACTTC.

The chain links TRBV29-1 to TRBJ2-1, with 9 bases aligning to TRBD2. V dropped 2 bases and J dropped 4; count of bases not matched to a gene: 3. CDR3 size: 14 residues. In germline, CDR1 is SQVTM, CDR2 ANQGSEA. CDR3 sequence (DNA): TGCAGCGTTGAACGCGGGAGGGAGTACAATGAGCAGTTCTTC. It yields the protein CSVERGREYNEQFF.

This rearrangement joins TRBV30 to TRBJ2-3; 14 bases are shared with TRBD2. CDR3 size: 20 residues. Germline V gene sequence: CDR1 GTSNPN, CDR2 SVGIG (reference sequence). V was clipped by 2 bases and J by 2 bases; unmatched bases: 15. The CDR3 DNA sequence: TGTGCCTGGAGTTACTGGACCGGGACTAGCGGGAGTGGGTACACAGATACGCAGTATTTT. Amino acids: CAWSYWTGTSGSGYTDTQYF.

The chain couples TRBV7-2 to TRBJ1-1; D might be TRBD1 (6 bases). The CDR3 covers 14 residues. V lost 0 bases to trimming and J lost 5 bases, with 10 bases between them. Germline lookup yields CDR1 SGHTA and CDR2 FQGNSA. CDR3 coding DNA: TGTGCCAGCAGCTTAGCGGGGGGACAAACTGAAGCTTTCTTT. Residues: CASSLAGGQTEAFF.

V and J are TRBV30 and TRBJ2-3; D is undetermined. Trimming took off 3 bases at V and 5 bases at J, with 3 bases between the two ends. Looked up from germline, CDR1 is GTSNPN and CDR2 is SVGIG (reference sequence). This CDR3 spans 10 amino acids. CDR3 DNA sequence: TGTGCCTGGAGCGAAGATACGCAGTATTTT. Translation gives CAWSEDTQYF.

Here the CDR3 DNA reads TGTGCCAGCAGCTTACCACAGGGGAGGGAGCAGTACTTC. Translation: CASSLPQGREQYF. The rearrangement uses TRBV5-4 and TRBJ2-7, with D perhaps matching TRBD1 (7 bases). Trimming took off 2 bases at V and 7 bases at J, with 13 bases between the two ends. The germline gives CDR1 SGHNT, CDR2 YYREEE (reference sequence). The CDR3 extends over 13 amino acids.

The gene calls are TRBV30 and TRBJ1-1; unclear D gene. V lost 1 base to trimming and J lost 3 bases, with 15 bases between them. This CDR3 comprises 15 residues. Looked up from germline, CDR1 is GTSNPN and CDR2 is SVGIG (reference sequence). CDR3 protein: CAWSDHARRDTEAFF. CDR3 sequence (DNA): TGTGCCTGGAGTGACCACGCCCGAAGGGACACTGAAGCTTTCTTT.

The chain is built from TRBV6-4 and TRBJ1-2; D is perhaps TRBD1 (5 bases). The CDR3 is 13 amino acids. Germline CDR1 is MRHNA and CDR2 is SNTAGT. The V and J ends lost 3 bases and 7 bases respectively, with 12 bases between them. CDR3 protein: CASSEGTGSGYTF. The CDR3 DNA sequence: TGTGCCAGCAGTGAAGGGACCGGCTCTGGCTACACCTTC.

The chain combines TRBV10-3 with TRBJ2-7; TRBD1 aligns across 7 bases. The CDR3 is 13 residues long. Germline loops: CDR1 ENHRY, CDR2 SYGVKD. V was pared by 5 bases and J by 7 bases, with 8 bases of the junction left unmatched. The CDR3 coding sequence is TGTGCCATCAGTTTTGACAGGGTGTGGGAGCAGTACTTC. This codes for CAISFDRVWEQYF.